One and the same sample provided the 25 T cell receptor beta chains below, sequenced in a study of pediatric ulcerative colitis. One to two pinch biopsies were taken from the rectum during colonoscopy. Repertoires were generated with immunoSEQ multiplex PCR, while TCRdb's copy carries only in-frame clones and drops some. Of tens of thousands of clones listed, roughly 73% were seen once; the top ten hold around 0.7%. The specimen was gut tissue. Every receptor here comes from a boy aged 5 to 17 with moderate ulcerative colitis.

A few counts support this clone. This chain uses TRBV9 with TRBJ1-3, with unresolved D. Germline assignment: CDR1 SGDLS and CDR2 YYNGEE. V lost 2 bases and J 0 bases, leaving 9 bases between the germline ends. The CDR3 contains 15 residues. CDR3: CASSVTSFSGNTIYF. The CDR3 DNA is TGTGCCAGCAGCGTGACAAGTTTCTCTGGAAACACCATATATTTT.

The chain has TRBV2 and TRBJ2-3; 11 bases are a match to TRBD2. This CDR3 comprises 15 residues. The germline CDR1 and CDR2 sequences are SNHLY and FYNNEI. V trimming: 6 bases; J trimming: 4 bases; junction bases outside the gene matches: 6. This CDR3 is CASRELAGVSDTQYF. The CDR3 bases are TGTGCCAGCAGGGAACTAGCGGGAGTTTCAGATACGCAGTATTTT.

This clone qualifies as medium-sized. This sequence joins TRBV19 and TRBJ2-7, with a possible D match to TRBD2 (6 bases). The ends were cut back, 3 bases at V and 3 bases at J, with 21 bases in the middle. This CDR3 spans 17 amino acids. The V gene's germline CDR1 is LNHDA and CDR2 SQIVND (reference sequence). The CDR3 spells CASSIGLQYAPDYEQYF. CDR3 nucleotide sequence: TGTGCCAGTAGTATCGGACTACAGTATGCCCCTGACTACGAGCAGTACTTC.

This clone turned up a few times. CDR3 amino acids: CASSLASDRGRLEQFF. The CDR3 coding sequence is TGCGCCAGCAGCTTGGCTTCGGACAGGGGGCGCCTTGAGCAGTTCTTC. V usage is TRBV5-1 and J usage is TRBJ2-1, with 11 positions matching TRBD1. This CDR3 region has 16 residues. J gave up 9 bases and V 0 bases, and 8 bases lay outside the gene matches. Germline V gene lookup returns CDR1 SGHRS and CDR2 YFSETQ.

This clone occurred a few times. This sequence joins TRBV4-3 and TRBJ1-2; possibly TRBD1 for D (6 bases). Germline V gene lookup returns CDR1 LGHNA and CDR2 YSLEER. V was clipped by 1 base and J by 4 bases, with 16 bases between them. This CDR3 is 16 amino acids long. The CDR3 protein is CASSQVSFGGPYGYTF. CDR3 sequence (DNA): TGCGCCAGCAGCCAAGTTAGCTTCGGGGGGCCCTATGGCTACACCTTC.

The rearrangement uses TRBV19 and TRBJ1-1; 8 bases map to TRBD1. The length of the CDR3 is 12 residues. Germline V gene sequence: CDR1 LNHDA, CDR2 SQIVND (reference sequence). The trim removed 6 bases at V and 12 bases at J, leaving 9 bases unmatched. CDR3 protein: CASSSGQGSSFF. The CDR3 DNA is TGTGCCAGTAGCTCTGGACAGGGATCCTCTTTCTTT. The entire variable domain, with the rest obtained from reference TRBV19 and TRBJ1-1, is as follows: DGGITQSPKYLFRKEGQNVTLSCEQNLNHDAMYWYRQDPGQGLRLIYYSQIVNDFQKGDIAEGYSVSREKKESFPLTVTSAQKNPTAFYLCASSSGQGSSFFGQGTRLTVV.

The chain combines TRBV2 with TRBJ1-4; 9 nucleotides agree with TRBD1. The germline V gene encodes CDR1 SNHLY and CDR2 FYNNEI. V shed 5 bases, J shed 3 bases, and the junction held 4 bases outside the gene matches. The CDR3 runs 15 residues. The CDR3 spells CASSRQGDPNEKLFF. The CDR3 nucleotides are TGTGCCAGCAGTAGACAGGGGGACCCTAATGAAAAACTGTTTTTT.

CDR3 in amino acids: CASSLMEQGLHEQYF. DNA for the CDR3: TGTGCCAGCAGCTTAATGGAGCAGGGTCTCCACGAGCAGTACTTC. The rearrangement links TRBV5-4 to TRBJ2-7; the D gene is possibly TRBD1 (5 bases). CDR1 SGHNT and CDR2 YYREEE come from the germline V gene (reference sequence). Deletions cut 2 bases from V and 5 bases from J, with 17 bases between. The CDR3 has 15 amino acids.

V is TRBV29-1 and J is TRBJ2-2; 8 bases line up with TRBD1. CDR1 and CDR2 from the germline V gene are SQVTM and ANQGSEA. This CDR3 comprises 22 residues. V trimming: 3 bases; J trimming: 7 bases; junction bases outside the gene matches: 31. CDR3 nucleotide sequence: TGCAGCGTTGACTTGCCCCCCGGACTGGATGGCCGGACAGGGAATCTTGACGGGGAGCTGTTTTTT. Translation: CSVDLPPGLDGRTGNLDGELFF.

The V gene is TRBV4-2, the J gene TRBJ2-1; no reliable D call. This CDR3 is built from 14 residues. The V end was cut by 4 bases, the J end by 6 bases, with 13 bases between. Germline lookup yields CDR1 LGHNA and CDR2 YNFKEQ. CDR3 residues: CASSPSGPLNEQFF. CDR3 in DNA: TGTGCCAGCAGCCCGAGTGGCCCCCTCAATGAGCAGTTCTTC.

This chain connects TRBV7-9 to TRBJ2-5; 8 nucleotides align to TRBD1. Trimming took 6 bases from V and 0 from J; bases not matched to a gene: 9. Germline V lookup: CDR1 SEHNR, CDR2 FQNEAQ (reference sequence). This CDR3 region has 16 residues. CDR3: CASSPRGTGHQETQYF. In DNA form, the CDR3 reads TGTGCCAGCAGTCCTAGGGGGACAGGCCACCAAGAGACCCAGTACTTC.

This chain uses TRBV4-1 with TRBJ1-5; D is unclear. This CDR3 contains 17 residues. Germline-derived CDR1 and CDR2 are MGHRA and YSYEKL. V was clipped by 2 bases and J by 0 bases, with 14 bases between them. The CDR3 nucleotides are TGCGCCAGCAGCCAAAAATCCGACACTCATAGCAATCAGCCCCAGCATTTT. This gives the protein CASSQKSDTHSNQPQHF.

The V call is TRBV10-3, the J call TRBJ2-1; D gene unclear. The CDR3 totals 17 residues. V lost 0 bases, J lost 0 bases, and 12 bases lay in between. CDR1 ENHRY and CDR2 SYGVKD come from the germline V gene. The CDR3 DNA sequence: TGTGCCATCAGTGAGTCTGGTGGGATGAGCTCCTACAATGAGCAGTTCTTC. Translated: CAISESGGMSSYNEQFF.

The chain is built from TRBV5-1 and TRBJ2-4; TRBD1 aligns across 12 bases. The junction had 10 bases not matched to a gene; V was cut back by 1 base and J by 8 bases. The germline V gene has CDR1 SGHRS and CDR2 YFSETQ. The CDR3 is 17 amino acids. The CDR3 DNA reads TGCGCCAGCAGCTTGTGGGGACAGGGGGCGCAGGAAGACATTCAGTACTTC. As protein: CASSLWGQGAQEDIQYF.

The J gene is TRBJ1-2, the V gene TRBV6-5, with 7 bases that match TRBD1. The junction had 12 bases not matched to a gene; V was cut back by 6 bases and J by 8 bases. From germline, CDR1 is MNHEY and CDR2 SVGAGI. CDR3 length equals 14 residues. CDR3 coding DNA: TGTGCCAGCAGGCGTAGACAGGGACTTAAAGGCTACACCTTC. As protein: CASRRRQGLKGYTF.

The chain joins TRBV2 to TRBJ1-2; D possibly corresponds to TRBD1 (6 bases). Germline lookup yields CDR1 SNHLY and CDR2 FYNNEI. With 5 bases removed from V and 1 base from J, the gap between germline ends came to 11 bases. This CDR3 region has 14 residues. CDR3 sequence reads: CASSTGTNNYGYTF. DNA for the CDR3: TGTGCCAGCAGTACCGGGACAAATAACTATGGCTACACCTTC. The full variable domain, with the rest looked up from reference TRBV2 and TRBJ1-2, is EPEVTQTPSHQVTQMGQEVILRCVPISNHLYFYWYRQILGQKVEFLVSFYNNEISEKSEIFDDQFSVERPDGSNFTLKIRSTKLEDSAMYFCASSTGTNNYGYTFGSGTRLTVV.

The chain joins TRBV6-1 to TRBJ2-5, with a possible D match to TRBD2 (5 bases). V was pared by 0 bases and J by 5 bases, with 10 bases between. The CDR3 is made up of 14 amino acids. The germline V gene encodes CDR1 MNHNS and CDR2 SASEGT. The chain's CDR3 is CASSEAAETETQYF. CDR3 DNA sequence: TGTGCCAGCAGTGAAGCAGCGGAAACGGAGACCCAGTACTTC.

This clone was counted only a few times. CDR3 DNA sequence: TGTGCCAGCAGCTTCAGGACTAACAGGGGGCTGGGGCGTACAGATACGCAGTATTTT. Protein: CASSFRTNRGLGRTDTQYF. The V gene is TRBV7-2, the J gene TRBJ2-3, with 9 bases that match TRBD1. Per germline, CDR1 SGHTA and CDR2 FQGNSA. CDR3 size: 19 residues. V lost 3 bases and J lost 3; bases outside the gene matches: 16.

This clone was counted only a few times. The chain combines TRBV2 with TRBJ2-3, with 11 bases identical to TRBD2. Germline CDR1 and CDR2: SNHLY and FYNNEI. This CDR3 has 14 residues. V lost 6 bases, J lost 5 bases, and 4 bases stayed unmatched. DNA of the CDR3: TGTGCCAGCAGCCCCGGACTAGCGGGAGATACGCAGTATTTT. As protein: CASSPGLAGDTQYF.

J is TRBJ2-7 and V is TRBV6-1; tentatively, D is TRBD2 (5 bases). With 0 bases removed from V and 3 bases from J, the gap between germline ends came to 9 bases. The CDR3 runs to 14 residues. Germline loops: CDR1 MNHNS, CDR2 SASEGT. The CDR3 DNA reads TGTGCCAGCAGTGAAGCGCTTCGGGGCTACGAGCAGTACTTC. Translating gives CASSEALRGYEQYF.

The V gene is TRBV5-1, the J gene TRBJ2-6, with a weak D call TRBD1 (6 bases). The ends were cut back, 0 bases at V and 0 bases at J, with 7 bases in the middle. Germline V gene data show CDR1 as SGHRS and CDR2 as YFSETQ. The CDR3 is made up of 16 amino acids. The CDR3 is CASSLDRASGANVLTF. In nucleotides, the CDR3 is TGCGCCAGCAGCTTGGACAGGGCCTCTGGGGCCAACGTCCTGACTTTC.

The chain has TRBV10-3 and TRBJ1-1; a possible D gene is TRBD1 (5 bases). Per the germline V gene, CDR1 is ENHRY and CDR2 is SYGVKD. This CDR3 is built from 13 residues. V lost 5 bases to trimming and J lost 5 bases, with 12 bases between them. This CDR3 is CAISWGKGTEAFF. The CDR3 DNA is TGTGCCATCAGTTGGGGCAAGGGGACTGAAGCTTTCTTT.

The rearrangement uses TRBV6-1 and TRBJ1-2, with D perhaps matching TRBD1 (5 bases). V was trimmed by 4 bases and J by 2 bases, leaving 17 bases between them. The CDR3 extends over 16 amino acids. Germline assignment: CDR1 MNHNS and CDR2 SASEGT. The CDR3 region is CASSAGRGEGNYGYTF. The CDR3 region has the DNA TGTGCCAGCAGTGCAGGACGGGGGGAGGGGAACTATGGCTACACCTTC.

In regard to this clone: Germline is not matched at one junction end, which may reflect a read error. The chain uses TRBV7-7 and TRBJ2-5, with TRBD2 matching 16 bases. Germline values: CDR1 SSHAT, CDR2 FNYEAQ (reference sequence). This CDR3 spans 16 amino acids. CDR3 region: CASSWGLAGGQETQYF. The CDR3 nucleotides read TGTGCTAGCAGCTGGGGACTAGCGGGGGGGCAAGAGACCCAGTACTTC.

The V gene is TRBV5-1, the J gene TRBJ2-2; TRBD1 is a possible D gene (5 bases). Trimming took 3 bases from V and 5 from J, leaving 11 bases between them. This CDR3 is built from 14 residues. Germline values: CDR1 SGHRS, CDR2 YFSETQ. The CDR3: CASSSQGRTGELFF. CDR3 DNA: TGCGCCAGCAGCTCCCAGGGAAGAACCGGGGAGCTGTTTTTT.